The following is a TCR beta chain sequence with its context. Germline CDR1 SGHTA, CDR2 FQGNSA. V gave up 3 bases and J gave up 7 bases; unmatched junction bases: 6. This CDR3 has 13 residues. Method: immunoSEQ multiplex PCR; TCRdb's copy keeps in-frame clones and lacks some. This table holds 150,000 to 200,000 clones, approximately 94% found once. These data are taken from a study of control samples from healthy donors and cancer patients. The material sequenced was blood. The TCR comes from a man aged 25-45 years in good health. This chain uses TRBV7-2 with TRBJ2-7; TRBD2 agrees at 7 bases. In nucleotides, the CDR3 is TGTGCCAGCAGCTTGGCGGGAGTAGGAGAGCAGTACTTC. It specifies CASSLAGVGEQYF.